This T cell receptor (beta chain) originates from a study of control samples from healthy donors and cancer patients. Some clones are missing from TCRdb's copy, which holds only in-frame ones; the method was immunoSEQ multiplex PCR. In the table there are over 100,000 clones, around nine tenths of which are singletons. This clone has a handful of counts. The sequence was obtained from a middle-aged man in good health. The sample consisted of blood.

For the CDR3, the DNA is TGTGCCATCAGCCAGGGGGTCGGGCAGCCCCAGCATTTT. This sequence encodes CAISQGVGQPQHF. The V call is TRBV10-3, the J call TRBJ1-5, with 7 positions matching TRBD1. In germline, CDR1 is ENHRY, CDR2 SYGVKD. The CDR3 runs to 13 residues. J lost 7 bases, V lost 6 bases, and 6 bases had no gene match.